These 5 T cell receptor beta chains originate from one sample sequenced in a study of metastatic and nonmetastatic thyroid tumors. MiXCR reprocessed the PCR reads for TCRdb. The profile shows 30,000 to 35,000 clones, 15% to 20% of them singletons. Patients had received no treatment of any kind before thyroid surgery. Sequenced sample: blood. The source of these receptors is a female donor with papillary thyroid cancer or a benign thyroid nodule (not recorded which). Some clones in this sample may be carry-over from other donors' samples.

Note on this clone: The junction and the germline gene differ at one end; a read error may be behind it. The chain uses TRBV5-5 and TRBJ1-1; unclear D gene. Looked up from germline, CDR1 is SGHKS and CDR2 is YYEKEE (reference sequence). The length of the CDR3 is 13 residues. CDR3 sequence reads: CASSLVVNTESFF. The CDR3 bases are TGTGCCAGCAGCTTGGTAGTGAACACTGAATCTTTCTTT.

The gene calls are TRBV6-5 and TRBJ2-4; 7 bases line up with TRBD1. J was trimmed by 12 bases and V by 0 bases; bases with no gene match: 2. This CDR3 is 12 amino acids long. Looked up from germline, CDR1 is MNHEY and CDR2 is SVGAGI. CDR3 residues: CASSYSGQNQYF. The CDR3 DNA reads TGTGCCAGCAGTTACTCGGGACAGAATCAGTACTTC.

This clone was detected a few times. Within the sample, other DNA sequences also encode this same CDR3. V usage is TRBV6-1 and J usage is TRBJ2-1; no definite D call. Trimming shortened V by 6 bases and J by 8 bases, and 11 bases separated the two germline ends. This CDR3 has 12 residues. In germline, CDR1 is MNHNS, CDR2 SASEGT. CDR3 residues: CASRTTWDEQFF. The CDR3 bases are TGTGCCAGCAGGACGACTTGGGATGAGCAGTTCTTC.

This chain joins TRBV20-1 and TRBJ2-7, with TRBD2 matching 10 bases. Germline CDR1 and CDR2: DFQATT and SNEGSKA (reference sequence). After removal of 2 bases from V and 6 bases from J, the junction contained 4 bases not matched to a gene. There are 13 residues in the CDR3. CDR3 residues: CSARQLAGSEQYF. CDR3 in DNA: TGCAGTGCTAGACAACTAGCGGGAAGCGAGCAGTACTTC.

Many counts were recorded for this clone. The chain has TRBV19 and TRBJ2-2; possibly TRBD1 or TRBD2 for D (5 bases each). V shed 7 bases and J shed 9 bases, with 15 bases lying between them. This CDR3 is 13 amino acids long. Germline CDR1 LNHDA, CDR2 SQIVND (reference sequence). For the CDR3, the DNA is TGTGCCAGTAACTTTCAGGGAGCCCGGGAGCTGTTTTTT. Amino acids: CASNFQGARELFF.